This T cell receptor (beta chain) derives from a study of CD8 T cells in Susac syndrome (dated 2019 in TCRdb). As for the study more broadly: Repertoire sequencing was used to test whether CD8+ T cell activation and differentiation in Susac syndrome was antigen driven. Overall results and qualifications from the work: The number of individuals in the TCR sequencing and HLA analysis was recognized as being relatively small.

Trimming removed 0 bases from V and 2 bases from J, leaving 13 bases between the germline ends. The CDR3 measures 16 amino acids from cysteine to phenylalanine. Only CDR3 DNA remains: 48 bases, in frame from the first base. RNA was extracted using the RNeasy kit, and about 0.45 to 1 ug of the RNA was reverse transcribed with random hexamers. The immunoSEQ multiplex PCR assay, which covers 54 Vbeta and 13 Jbeta segments, was used to amplify TCR beta CDR3 regions. Bias from PCR amplification was corrected by using a synthetic template baseline for primer optimization and for computational correction. Concerning the study's data processing: Only productive sequences were kept, with reads annotated to V, D and J genes according to IMGT and analyzed in immunoSEQ Analyzer. Clonality was calculated as one minus the Shannon entropy normalized by log2 of the number of productive unique sequences. For each patient and control, public and private clones were evaluated among the 100 most prevalent clones. Clones were defined as Susac-specific if absent from the healthy and MS cohorts, from around 1,000 published viral clones and from other ImmuneACCESS disease sequences. The public reads were quality trimmed at Q25 with fastp and then assembled into clones with MiXCR by TCRdb, keeping productive beta chains. Every distinct CDR3 protein forms one entry, paired with its most common genes and DNA. The V and J calls and clone size come from TCRdb's table, not from the authors' own analysis. The table for this sample lists about 250,000 distinct CDR3 sequences; roughly 95% of them were counted only once. The ten largest clones add up to roughly 0.07% of the sample.

Peripheral blood CD8+ and CD4+ T cells from healthy donors, Susac syndrome patients and multiple sclerosis patients were profiled using high-throughput TCR beta sequencing. The multiple sclerosis controls were treatment-naive patients whose relapsing-remitting disease, either stable or active, fulfilled the revised McDonald criteria. Bulk CD8+ and CD4+ T cells were purified by magnetic negative isolation, while CD8+ TEMRA cells were enriched using FACS. Blood was drawn into EDTA tubes, processed within 24 hours, and PBMCs were isolated by density gradient centrifugation. PBMCs intended for TCR sequencing were cryopreserved in liquid nitrogen and were subsequently thawed in a 37 degrees C water bath. The sorted or isolated CD4+, CD8+ and CD8+ TEMRA cells reached a purity of at least 90%. This clonotype was observed once. What antigen it recognizes has not been identified. Base qualities are not recorded, but no much larger clone differs from it by a single base. Just one read gives weak support.

The TCR originated in a human donor with multiple sclerosis. The receptor chain draws on TRBV23-1 and TRBJ1-1, with an unclear D gene assignment. TRBV23-1 is an open reading frame, and its role is uncertain. The source material was CD4+ T cells from PBMCs. The CDR3 protein: CASSQSNEGINTEAFF. The nucleotide sequence reads TGCGCCAGCAGTCAATCGAATGAGGGTATAAACACTGAAGCTTTCTTT.